This TCR beta chain was recorded in a study of T cell changes during pregnancy in multiple sclerosis. Germline V lookup: CDR1 SGHRS, CDR2 YFSETQ. The CDR3 length is 15 residues. The germline V and J ends were trimmed by 2 bases and 8 bases, with 16 bases remaining between them. This table comes from immunoSEQ multiplex PCR, and its TCRdb copy is limited to in-frame clones, with some not included. In the table there are 70,000 to 95,000 clones, 90% to 95% of which are singletons. The source is a female donor in good health, enrolled as a control in a pregnancy study. Sequenced material: peripheral blood, taken after pregnancy. The chain combines TRBV5-1 with TRBJ1-4; D may be TRBD1 (6 bases). CDR3 loop: CASSFEQGAGEKLFF. In nucleotides, the CDR3 is TGCGCCAGCAGCTTTGAACAGGGCGCTGGAGAAAAACTGTTTTTT.